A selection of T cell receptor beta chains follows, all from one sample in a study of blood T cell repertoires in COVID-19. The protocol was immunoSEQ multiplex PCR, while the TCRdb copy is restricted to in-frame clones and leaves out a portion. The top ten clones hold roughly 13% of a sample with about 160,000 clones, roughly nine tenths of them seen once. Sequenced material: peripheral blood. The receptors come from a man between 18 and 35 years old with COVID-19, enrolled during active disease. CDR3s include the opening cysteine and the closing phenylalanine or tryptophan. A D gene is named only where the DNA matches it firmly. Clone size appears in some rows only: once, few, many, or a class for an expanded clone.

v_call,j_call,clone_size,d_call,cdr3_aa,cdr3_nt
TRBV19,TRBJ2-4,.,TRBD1,CASSIRTGEGDIQYF,TGTGCCAGTAGTATCCGGACAGGGGAAGGGGACATTCAGTACTTC
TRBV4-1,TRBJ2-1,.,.,CASSQPLGGARYEQFF,TGCGCCAGCAGCCAACCCCTGGGTGGAGCGAGGTATGAGCAGTTCTTC
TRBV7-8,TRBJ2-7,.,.,CASGDKAYEQYF,TGTGCCAGCGGGGACAAAGCCTACGAGCAGTACTTC
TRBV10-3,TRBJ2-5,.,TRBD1,CAISGTDRVGETQYF,TGTGCCATCAGTGGGACGGACAGGGTGGGAGAGACCCAGTACTTC
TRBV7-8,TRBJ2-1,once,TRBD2,CASSVTSGLYNEQFF,TGTGCCAGCAGCGTAACTAGCGGCCTTTACAATGAGCAGTTCTTC
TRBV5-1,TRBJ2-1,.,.,CASSFGGSYNEQFF,TGCGCCAGCAGCTTCGGGGGCTCCTACAATGAGCAGTTCTTC
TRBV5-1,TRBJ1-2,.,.,CASSLVGRQANYGYTF,TGCGCCAGCAGCTTGGTGGGACGACAGGCCAACTATGGCTACACCTTC
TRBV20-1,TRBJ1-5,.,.,CSASVRFEPQHF,TGCAGTGCTAGTGTCAGGTTTGAGCCCCAGCATTTT
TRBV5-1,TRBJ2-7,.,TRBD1,CASSRTGTESSYEQYF,TGCGCCAGCAGTCGGACCGGGACAGAGAGCTCCTACGAGCAGTACTTC
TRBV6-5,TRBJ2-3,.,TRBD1,CASSRGPFSTDTQYF,TGTGCCAGCAGCAGGGGGCCGTTTTCCACAGATACGCAGTATTTT
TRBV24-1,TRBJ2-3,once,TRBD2,CATSDSWTSGIDTQYF,TGTGCCACCAGTGACTCCTGGACTAGCGGGATAGATACGCAGTATTTT
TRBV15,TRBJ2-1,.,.,CATSRDPQASYLPNEQFF,TGTGCCACCAGCAGAGATCCACAGGCTTCCTACCTCCCGAATGAGCAGTTCTTC
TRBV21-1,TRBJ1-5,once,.,CATWTGGSQPQHF,TGTGCCACATGGACAGGGGGCTCTCAGCCCCAGCATTTT
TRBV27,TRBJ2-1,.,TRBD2,CASSPDRAGGNEQFF,TGTGCCAGCAGTCCGGACCGGGCGGGGGGCAATGAGCAGTTCTTC
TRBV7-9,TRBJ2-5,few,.,CASSLAREGETQYF,TGTGCCAGCAGCTTAGCCCGGGAAGGAGAGACCCAGTACTTC
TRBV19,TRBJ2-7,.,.,CASSPLTGIYEQYF,TGTGCCAGTAGTCCGTTGACAGGAATCTACGAGCAGTACTTC